The 15 T cell receptor beta chains listed next were all sequenced from one sample in a study of CD8 T cells in ankylosing spondylitis. TCRdb called the 5' RACE reads again in MiXCR, with one record for every CDR3 protein. The sample lists 100,000 or so distinct CDR3 sequences, just under 9% seen once, with approximately 30% in the top ten. These receptors are not linked to any known antigen. Study-level points and caveats: A TCR beta motif made of fewer than 10 highly homologous variants seemed typical of ankylosing spondylitis blood.

The sequenced sample was blood, either unsorted or a sorted T cell fraction (not recorded which). These receptors were collected from a male donor with ankylosing spondylitis.

The chain has TRBV7-2 and TRBJ2-7; 10 bases agree with TRBD2. In germline, CDR1 is SGHTA, CDR2 FQGNSA. V lost 0 bases and J lost 2; bases outside the gene matches: 4. The CDR3 is made up of 16 amino acids. CDR3 residues: CASSLALAGATYEQYF. For the CDR3, the DNA is TGTGCCAGCAGCTTAGCCCTAGCGGGAGCAACCTACGAGCAGTACTTC.

The sample holds many counts of this clonotype. DNA of the CDR3: TGTGCCAGCAGCTTAGTTACGCCGTGGGCCGTGCAGTTCTTC. Residues: CASSLVTPWAVQFF. This chain links TRBV7-9 with TRBJ2-1; D not resolved. V dropped 1 base and J dropped 12 bases, with 16 bases sitting between them. CDR1 is SEHNR, CDR2 FQNEAQ, per germline (reference sequence). The CDR3 sequence is 14 residues long.

This clonotype has just a few counts. This chain links TRBV6-1 with TRBJ2-7; the D is unclear. Trimming stripped 1 base from V and 2 bases from J, with 6 bases between. The germline V gene encodes CDR1 MNHNS and CDR2 SASEGT. This CDR3 comprises 13 residues. This CDR3 is CASSEGVTYEQYV. The CDR3 DNA is TGTGCCAGCAGTGAAGGGGTCACCTACGAGCAGTACGTC.

This clonotype was recorded at least ten times. CDR3 region: CATTGLAVNNEQFF. CDR3 sequence (DNA): TGTGCCACCACGGGACTAGCGGTTAACAATGAGCAGTTCTTC. The rearrangement joins TRBV12-3 or TRBV12-4 to TRBJ2-1; 11 bases are a match to TRBD2. The CDR3 has 14 residues. J lost 5 bases, V lost 10 bases, and 7 bases had no gene match.

This clonotype has only a few counts. V usage is TRBV4-2 and J usage is TRBJ2-7; D uncertain. Germline lookup yields CDR1 LGHNA and CDR2 YNFKEQ. Trimming pared 2 bases from V and 1 base from J, leaving 9 bases between. The CDR3 has 14 residues. The CDR3 DNA is TGTGCCAGCAGCCAAAGCCCATCTTCCTACGAGCAGTACTTC. Protein: CASSQSPSSYEQYF.

This clonotype has at least ten counts. The chain uses TRBV10-3 and TRBJ2-1, with 12 bases identical to TRBD2. CDR1 is ENHRY and CDR2 is SYGVKD in the germline V gene. Trimming took 9 bases from V and 5 from J; bases not matched to a gene: 2. This CDR3 has 13 residues. CDR3 nucleotides: TGTGCCATTCGACTAGCGGGGGACAATGAGCAGTTCTTC. Translated: CAIRLAGDNEQFF.

V and J are TRBV7-2 and TRBJ1-1, with 7 bases that match TRBD1. Germline V gene sequence: CDR1 SGHTA, CDR2 FQGNSA. Germline trimming cut 2 bases from V and 4 bases from J; bases unmatched to any gene: 4. This CDR3 is built from 14 residues. CDR3 loop: CASSLSDRVTEAFF. The CDR3 DNA follows: TGTGCCAGCAGCTTATCTGACAGGGTCACTGAAGCTTTCTTT.

In its sample, this clonotype was seen many times. V is TRBV7-9 and J is TRBJ2-1, with 12 bases matching TRBD2. The CDR3 is 14 amino acids. Germline loops: CDR1 SEHNR, CDR2 FQNEAQ (reference sequence). V shed 0 bases and J 10 bases; nucleotides not matched to a gene: 1. This CDR3 is CASSLALAGGEQFF. The CDR3 DNA is TGTGCCAGCAGCTTAGCACTAGCGGGAGGCGAGCAGTTCTTC.

The chain recombines TRBV4-1 with TRBJ2-2; D call uncertain. The CDR3 totals 14 residues. In germline, CDR1 is MGHRA, CDR2 YSYEKL. Trimming took 1 base from V and 4 from J, leaving 7 bases between them. Here the CDR3 reads CASSQVGSTGELFF. For the CDR3, the DNA is TGCGCCAGCAGCCAAGTGGGCAGCACCGGGGAGCTGTTTTTT.

The rearrangement joins TRBV13 to TRBJ2-6; 10 nucleotides line up with TRBD2. The germline V gene encodes CDR1 PRHDT and CDR2 FYEKMQ (reference sequence). The CDR3 spans 17 residues. Unmatched junction bases numbered 8, after V lost 5 bases and J lost 4 bases. CDR3 nucleotide sequence: TGTGCCAGCAGCCAGGGACTAGCGCTAGCGGGGGCCAACGTCCTGACTTTC. Protein sequence: CASSQGLALAGANVLTF.

This clonotype occurred many times. The rearrangement joins TRBV10-3 to TRBJ2-5; D unresolved. Per germline, CDR1 ENHRY and CDR2 SYGVKD. The CDR3 is 14 residues long. V lost 0 bases to trimming and J lost 2 bases, with 7 bases between them. CDR3 bases: TGTGCCATCAGTGAGTCTAAGGGTCAAGAGACCCAGTACTTC. It yields the protein CAISESKGQETQYF.

The table lists this clonotype with a few counts. The rearrangement uses TRBV9 and TRBJ2-3; D possibly uses TRBD1 or TRBD2 (6 bases each). Trimming took off 0 bases at V and 4 bases at J, with 12 bases between the two ends. Germline CDR1 and CDR2: SGDLS and YYNGEE. This CDR3 spans 15 amino acids. As DNA, the CDR3 is TGTGCCAGCAGCGTAGTCTCTAGGGGGGCAGATACGCAGTATTTT. It translates to CASSVVSRGADTQYF.

J is TRBJ2-2 and V is TRBV7-2, with 9 nucleotides matching TRBD2. Looked up from germline, CDR1 is SGHTA and CDR2 is FQGNSA. This CDR3 spans 15 amino acids. The V gene end was trimmed by 5 bases and the J gene end by 1 base; junction bases not matched to a gene: 2. The CDR3 DNA sequence: TGTGCCAGCAGCCCGACTAGCGGGAACACCGGGGAGCTGTTTTTT. Its translation: CASSPTSGNTGELFF.

This clonotype appeared a few times. The chain joins TRBV7-8 to TRBJ1-4, with D unclear. The CDR3 covers 15 residues. With 5 bases removed from V and 2 bases from J, the gap between germline ends came to 12 bases. CDR1 and CDR2 (germline): SGHVS, FQNEAQ. The CDR3 loop is CASSLRLGTNEKLFF. The CDR3 region has the DNA TGTGCCAGCAGCCTCAGGCTGGGCACTAATGAAAAACTGTTTTTT.

Ten or more counts support this clonotype. The V call is TRBV11-2, the J call TRBJ2-7; D unresolved. This CDR3 region has 12 residues. CDR1 and CDR2 from the germline V gene are SGHAT and FQNNGV. The V and J ends lost 1 base and 6 bases respectively, with 7 bases between them. CDR3 sequence: CASSLVVFEQYF. The CDR3 DNA sequence: TGTGCCAGCAGCTTAGTTGTATTCGAGCAGTACTTC.